This T cell receptor beta chain was recorded in a study of cytomegalovirus exposure and HLA in healthy donors. Germline V gene lookup returns CDR1 SGHVS and CDR2 FNYEAQ. This CDR3 is 15 amino acids long. V shed 0 bases and J shed 4 bases, with 13 bases lying between them. It was with 60 Vbeta and 13 Jbeta primers that the PCR ran. Only in-frame clones appear in the TCRdb table, and some are missing; sequencing was by immunoSEQ multiplex PCR. This sample has approximately 190,000 clones, with roughly 12% found just once. There are a few counts of this clone. The chain has TRBV7-6 and TRBJ2-7, with D maybe TRBD1 (5 bases). The TCR originated in a man aged 45-65 years in good health and CMV-seropositive. Material for sequencing was PBMCs. The CDR3 protein is CASSLAPSWTYEQYF. The CDR3 nucleotides are TGTGCCAGCAGCTTAGCCCCGAGCTGGACATACGAGCAGTACTTC. Variable domain in full (rest from reference TRBV7-6 and TRBJ2-7): GAGVSQSPRYKVTKRGQDVALRCDPISGHVSLYWYRQALGQGPEFLTYFNYEAQQDKSGLPNDRFSAERPEGSISTLTIQRTEQRDSAMYRCASSLAPSWTYEQYFGPGTRLTVT.